The clone carrying this T cell receptor beta chain was seen just once. The data were obtained in a study of blood T cell repertoires in COVID-19. Turning to the study itself: PBMCs, B-cell-depleted T cells, or T cells provided the cDNA or gDNA that made up the material.

Germline CDR1 reads SGHAT; CDR2 reads FQNNGV. V was shortened by 3 bases and J by 6 bases, with 18 bases between the two germline ends. The CDR3 contains 15 residues. In the study's own analysis: Amplified reference gene primers provided the basis for estimating nucleated cell counts. The repertoire was sequenced with immunoSEQ multiplex PCR; TCRdb's copy has only in-frame clones and lacks some. V, J and clone size were drawn from that table, and D and trimming were deduced from the DNA. The sample has about 35,000 clones; roughly four fifths are singletons. Specimen: peripheral blood. The chain is built from TRBV11-2 and TRBJ2-7, with a tentative D call TRBD2 (6 bases). The sequence derives from a man older than 75 with active or convalescent COVID-19. The CDR3 nucleotides are TGTGCCAGCAGCTTGGGGAGGACGGTTACGGGCGAGCAGTACTTC. This encodes CASSLGRTVTGEQYF.